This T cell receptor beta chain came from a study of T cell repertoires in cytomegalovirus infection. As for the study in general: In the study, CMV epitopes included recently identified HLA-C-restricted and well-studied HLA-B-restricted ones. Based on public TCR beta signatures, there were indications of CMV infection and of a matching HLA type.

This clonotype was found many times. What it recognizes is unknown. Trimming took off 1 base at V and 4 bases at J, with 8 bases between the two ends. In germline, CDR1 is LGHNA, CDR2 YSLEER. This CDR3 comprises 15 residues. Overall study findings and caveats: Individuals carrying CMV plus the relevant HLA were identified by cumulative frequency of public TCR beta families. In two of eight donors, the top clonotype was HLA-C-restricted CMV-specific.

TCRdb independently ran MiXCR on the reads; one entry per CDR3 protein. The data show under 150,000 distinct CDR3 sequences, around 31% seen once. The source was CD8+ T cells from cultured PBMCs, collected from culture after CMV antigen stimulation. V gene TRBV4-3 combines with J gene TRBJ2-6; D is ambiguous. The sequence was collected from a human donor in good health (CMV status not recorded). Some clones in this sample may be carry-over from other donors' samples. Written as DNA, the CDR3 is TGCGCCAGCAGCCAAGCCACTGGGGGGGCCAACGTCCTGACTTTC. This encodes CASSQATGGANVLTF.